This TCR beta chain was obtained from a study of T cell changes during pregnancy in multiple sclerosis. Assay used: immunoSEQ multiplex PCR; TCRdb lists only in-frame clones, some missing. The sample yields more than 25,000 clones, 87% seen once. The specimen comprised CD8+ T cells from peripheral blood mononuclear cells, sampled in the first trimester of pregnancy. This TCR was sampled from a female donor with multiple sclerosis, enrolled in a pregnancy study.

Here the CDR3 DNA reads TGCAGCGTTGGGGCCGGTGGGGCAGACTACGAGCAGTACTTC. Translated, it gives CSVGAGGADYEQYF. The rearrangement links TRBV29-1 to TRBJ2-7; D is possibly TRBD1 (5 bases). Germline CDR1 SQVTM, CDR2 ANQGSEA. The CDR3 is 14 amino acids. V was trimmed by 4 bases and J by 3 bases, leaving 16 bases between them.